This T cell receptor beta chain was recovered during a study of beta chain features in type 1 diabetes. Study in general: Cell yields, gender and age were comparable in patients and healthy donors.

The whole isolated RNA underwent reverse transcription, so sequencing captured expressed TCRB transcripts. About 3.5 million reads per sample on average were obtained from naive, central memory and regulatory T cell samples. The protocol was immunoSEQ multiplex PCR, while the TCRdb copy is restricted to in-frame clones and leaves out a portion. The table includes under 300,000 clones, about 24% detected once. Germline lookup yields CDR1 SGHAT and CDR2 FQNNGV. V lost 3 bases, J lost 3 bases, and 11 bases stayed unmatched. The CDR3 length is 18 residues. Regarding the study as a whole: TCRB CDR3 length was moderately but significantly reduced in all four CD4+ subsets of Type 1 diabetes patients. HLA effects on TCRB rearrangement stayed unresolved here. There were fewer insertions and more deletions at the VDJ junctions of type 1 diabetes patients.

In its sample, this clone was seen a few times. The antigen is not known. The sample taken for sequencing was naive CD4+ T cells from blood. The source is a young woman with type 1 diabetes. The chain employs TRBV11-2 and TRBJ2-6; 7 nucleotides match TRBD1. The CDR3 is CASSFITGDRDGANVLTF. As DNA, the CDR3 is TGTGCCAGCAGCTTTATAACAGGGGACAGAGATGGGGCCAACGTCCTGACTTTC. Variable domain in full (rest from reference TRBV11-2 and TRBJ2-6): EAGVAQSPRYKIIEKRQSVAFWCNPISGHATLYWYQQILGQGPKLLIQFQNNGVVDDSQLPKDRFSAERLKGVDSTLKIQPAKLEDSAVYLCASSFITGDRDGANVLTFGAGSRLTVL.